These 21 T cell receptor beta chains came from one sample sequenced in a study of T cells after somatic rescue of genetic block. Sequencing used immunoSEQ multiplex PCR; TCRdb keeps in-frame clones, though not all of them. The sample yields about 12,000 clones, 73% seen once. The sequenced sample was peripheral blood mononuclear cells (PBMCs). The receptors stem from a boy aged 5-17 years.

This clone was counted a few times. CDR3 DNA sequence: TGTGCCAGCAGTGAGGGGACGGGGGCCAACGTCCTGACTTTC. This gives the protein CASSEGTGANVLTF. The chain couples TRBV6-5 to TRBJ2-6, with D tentatively TRBD1 or TRBD2 (5 bases each). Trimming stripped 5 bases from V and 4 bases from J, with 9 bases between. CDR3 length: 14 residues. Germline CDR1 and CDR2: MNHEY and SVGAGI.

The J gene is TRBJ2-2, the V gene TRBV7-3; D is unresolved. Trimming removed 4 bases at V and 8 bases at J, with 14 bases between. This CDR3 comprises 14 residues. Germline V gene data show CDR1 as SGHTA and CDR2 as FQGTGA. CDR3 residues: CASSSRAPGGELFF. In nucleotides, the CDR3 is TGTGCCAGCAGCTCAAGGGCCCCAGGAGGGGAGCTGTTTTTT.

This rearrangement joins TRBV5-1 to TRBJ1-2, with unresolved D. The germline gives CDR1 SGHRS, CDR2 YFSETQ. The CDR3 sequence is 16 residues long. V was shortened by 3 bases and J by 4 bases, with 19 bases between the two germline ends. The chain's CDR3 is CASSWREAEGPYGYTF. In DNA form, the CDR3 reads TGCGCCAGCAGCTGGAGGGAGGCCGAAGGCCCCTATGGCTACACCTTC.

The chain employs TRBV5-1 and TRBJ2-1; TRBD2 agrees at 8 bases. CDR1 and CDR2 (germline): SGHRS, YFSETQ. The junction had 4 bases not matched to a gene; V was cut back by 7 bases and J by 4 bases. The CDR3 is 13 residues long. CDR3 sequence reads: CASGSGVYNEQFF. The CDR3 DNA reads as TGCGCCAGCGGTAGCGGGGTTTACAATGAGCAGTTCTTC.

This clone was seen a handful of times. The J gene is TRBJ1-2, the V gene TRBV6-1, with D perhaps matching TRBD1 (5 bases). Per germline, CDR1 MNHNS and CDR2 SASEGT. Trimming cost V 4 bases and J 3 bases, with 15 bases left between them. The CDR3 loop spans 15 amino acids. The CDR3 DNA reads TGTGCCAGCAGTGGCCCTGGGGCGGGATACTATGGCTACACCTTC. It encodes CASSGPGAGYYGYTF.

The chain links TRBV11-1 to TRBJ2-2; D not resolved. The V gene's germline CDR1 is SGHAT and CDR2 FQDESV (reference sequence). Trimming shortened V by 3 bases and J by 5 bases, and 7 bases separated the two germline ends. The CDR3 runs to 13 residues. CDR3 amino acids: CASSFYITGELFF. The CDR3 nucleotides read TGTGCCAGCAGCTTCTATATTACCGGGGAGCTGTTTTTT.

CDR3 loop: CASSQEPSGDAGELFF. The CDR3 bases are TGTGCCAGCAGCCAAGAGCCCAGCGGGGACGCCGGGGAGCTGTTTTTT. The rearrangement joins TRBV4-2 to TRBJ2-2, with 7 bases aligning to TRBD2. The V and J ends lost 0 bases and 6 bases, in that order; junction bases with no gene match: 7. The CDR3 contains 16 residues. Germline V gene data show CDR1 as LGHNA and CDR2 as YNFKEQ.

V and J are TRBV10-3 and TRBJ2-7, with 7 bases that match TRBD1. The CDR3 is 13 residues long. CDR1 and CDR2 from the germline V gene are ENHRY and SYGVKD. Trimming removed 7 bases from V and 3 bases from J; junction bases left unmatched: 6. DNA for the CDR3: TGTGCCATCACCTCGACAGGGTACTACGAGCAGTACTTC. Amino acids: CAITSTGYYEQYF.

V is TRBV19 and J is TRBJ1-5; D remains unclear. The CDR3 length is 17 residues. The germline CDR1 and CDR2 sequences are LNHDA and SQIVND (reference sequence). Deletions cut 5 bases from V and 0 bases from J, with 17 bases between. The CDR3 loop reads CASSWTAVLFSNQPQHF. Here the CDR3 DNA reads TGTGCCAGTAGTTGGACGGCCGTACTCTTTAGCAATCAGCCCCAGCATTTT.

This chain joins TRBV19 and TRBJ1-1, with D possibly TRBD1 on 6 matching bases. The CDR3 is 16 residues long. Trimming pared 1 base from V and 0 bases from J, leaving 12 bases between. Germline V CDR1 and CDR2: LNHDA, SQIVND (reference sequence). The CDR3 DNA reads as TGTGCCAGTAGTATAGGGACAGCCCCCATGAACACTGAAGCTTTCTTT. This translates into CASSIGTAPMNTEAFF. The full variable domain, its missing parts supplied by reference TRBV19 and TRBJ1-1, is DGGITQSPKYLFRKEGQNVTLSCEQNLNHDAMYWYRQDPGQGLRLIYYSQIVNDFQKGDIAEGYSVSREKKESFPLTVTSAQKNPTAFYLCASSIGTAPMNTEAFFGQGTRLTVV.

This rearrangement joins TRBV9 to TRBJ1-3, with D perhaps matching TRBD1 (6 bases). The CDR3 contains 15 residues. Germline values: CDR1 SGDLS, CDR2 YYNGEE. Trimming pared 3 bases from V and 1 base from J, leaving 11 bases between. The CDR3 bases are TGTGCCAGCAGCGCGGGAGGGGGTTCTGGAAACACCATATATTTT. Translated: CASSAGGGSGNTIYF.

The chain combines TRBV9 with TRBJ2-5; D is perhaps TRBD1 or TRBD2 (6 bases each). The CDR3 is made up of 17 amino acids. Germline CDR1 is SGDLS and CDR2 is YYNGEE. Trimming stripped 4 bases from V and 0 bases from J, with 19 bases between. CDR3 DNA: TGTGCCAGCAGCACATATAGGGGGGATTCGTACCAAGAGACCCAGTACTTC. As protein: CASSTYRGDSYQETQYF. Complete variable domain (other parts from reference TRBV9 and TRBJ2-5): DSGVTQTPKHLITATGQRVTLRCSPRSGDLSVYWYQQSLDQGLQFLIQYYNGEERAKGNILERFSAQQFPDLHSELNLSSLELGDSALYFCASSTYRGDSYQETQYFGPGTRLLVL.

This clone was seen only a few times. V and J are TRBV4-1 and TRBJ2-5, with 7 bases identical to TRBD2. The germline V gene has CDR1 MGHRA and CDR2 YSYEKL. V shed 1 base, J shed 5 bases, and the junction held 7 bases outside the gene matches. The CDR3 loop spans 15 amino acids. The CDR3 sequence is CASSQGGAGRETQYF. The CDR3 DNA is TGCGCCAGCAGCCAAGGTGGAGCGGGAAGGGAGACCCAGTACTTC.

CDR3 residues: CASSIRGGGYEQYF. CDR3 coding DNA: TGTGCCAGTAGTATAAGGGGGGGCGGTTACGAGCAGTACTTC. J is TRBJ2-5 and V is TRBV19; a possible D gene is TRBD2 (7 bases). Near its end, the DNA agrees better with TRBJ2-7, so the J call may be wrong. Germline CDR1 LNHDA, CDR2 SQIVND (reference sequence). The CDR3 length is 14 residues.

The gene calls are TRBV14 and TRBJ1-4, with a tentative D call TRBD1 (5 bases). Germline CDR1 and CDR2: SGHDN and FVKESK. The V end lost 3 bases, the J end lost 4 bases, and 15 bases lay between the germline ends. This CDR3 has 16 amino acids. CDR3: CASSHPTGRINEKLFF. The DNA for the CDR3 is TGTGCCAGCAGCCACCCCACGGGACGGATTAATGAAAAACTGTTTTTT.

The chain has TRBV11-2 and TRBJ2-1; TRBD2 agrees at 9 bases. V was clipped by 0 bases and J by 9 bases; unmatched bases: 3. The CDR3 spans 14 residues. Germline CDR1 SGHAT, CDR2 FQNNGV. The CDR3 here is CASSLELAGSEQFF. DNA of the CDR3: TGTGCCAGCAGCTTAGAGCTAGCGGGGTCTGAGCAGTTCTTC.

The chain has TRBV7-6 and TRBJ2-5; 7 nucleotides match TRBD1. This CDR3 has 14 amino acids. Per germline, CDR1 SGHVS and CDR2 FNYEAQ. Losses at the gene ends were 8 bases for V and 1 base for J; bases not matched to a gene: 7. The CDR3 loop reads CASAWTGPQETQYF. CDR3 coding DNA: TGTGCCAGCGCCTGGACAGGCCCCCAAGAGACCCAGTACTTC.

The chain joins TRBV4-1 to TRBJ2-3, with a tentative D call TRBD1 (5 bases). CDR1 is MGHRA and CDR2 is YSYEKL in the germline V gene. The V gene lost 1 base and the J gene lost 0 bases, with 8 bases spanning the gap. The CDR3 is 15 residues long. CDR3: CASSQAGFSTDTQYF. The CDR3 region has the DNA TGCGCCAGCAGCCAAGCAGGGTTTAGCACAGATACGCAGTATTTT.

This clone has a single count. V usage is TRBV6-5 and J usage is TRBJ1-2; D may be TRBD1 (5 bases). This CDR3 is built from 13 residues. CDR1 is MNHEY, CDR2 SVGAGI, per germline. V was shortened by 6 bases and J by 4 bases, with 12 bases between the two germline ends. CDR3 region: CASRSREGYGYTF. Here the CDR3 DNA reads TGTGCCAGCAGAAGCAGGGAAGGCTATGGCTACACCTTC.

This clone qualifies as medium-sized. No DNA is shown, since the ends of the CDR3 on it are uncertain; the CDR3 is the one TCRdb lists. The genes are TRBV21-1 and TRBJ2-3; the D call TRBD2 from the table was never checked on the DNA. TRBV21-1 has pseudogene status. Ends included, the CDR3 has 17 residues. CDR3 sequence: CASSKAQVAGGTDTQYF.

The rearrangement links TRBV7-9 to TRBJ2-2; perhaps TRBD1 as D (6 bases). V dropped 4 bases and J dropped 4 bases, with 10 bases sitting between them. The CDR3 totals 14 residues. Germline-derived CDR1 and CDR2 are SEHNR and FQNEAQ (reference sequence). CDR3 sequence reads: CASSSWTVTGELFF. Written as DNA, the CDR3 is TGTGCCAGCAGCTCCTGGACAGTCACCGGGGAGCTGTTTTTT.